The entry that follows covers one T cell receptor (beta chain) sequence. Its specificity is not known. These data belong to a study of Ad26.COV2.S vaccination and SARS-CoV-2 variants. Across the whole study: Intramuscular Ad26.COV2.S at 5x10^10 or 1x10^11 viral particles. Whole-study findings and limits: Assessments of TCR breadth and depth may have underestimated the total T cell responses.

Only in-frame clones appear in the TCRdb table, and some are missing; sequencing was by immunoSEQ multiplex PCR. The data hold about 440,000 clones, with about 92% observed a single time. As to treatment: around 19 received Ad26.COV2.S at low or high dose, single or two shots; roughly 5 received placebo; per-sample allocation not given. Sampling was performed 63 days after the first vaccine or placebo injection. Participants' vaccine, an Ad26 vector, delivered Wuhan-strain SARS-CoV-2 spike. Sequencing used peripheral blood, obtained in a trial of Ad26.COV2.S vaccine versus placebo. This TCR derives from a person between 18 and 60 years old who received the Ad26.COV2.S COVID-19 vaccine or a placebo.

CDR3 sequence (DNA): TGTGCCAGCACAGGACAGGGGTGGGACGAGCAGTACTTC. This codes for CASTGQGWDEQYF. This sequence joins TRBV28 and TRBJ2-7; TRBD1 matches at 9 bases. The length of the CDR3 is 13 residues. From germline, CDR1 is MDHEN and CDR2 SYDVKM. Unmatched junction bases numbered 6, after V lost 7 bases and J lost 5 bases. The full variable domain, completed using reference TRBV28 and TRBJ2-7, is DVKVTQSSRYLVKRTGEKVFLECVQDMDHENMFWYRQDPGLGLRLIYFSYDVKMKEKGDIPEGYSVSREKKERFSLILESASTNQTSMYLCASTGQGWDEQYFGPGTRLTVT.